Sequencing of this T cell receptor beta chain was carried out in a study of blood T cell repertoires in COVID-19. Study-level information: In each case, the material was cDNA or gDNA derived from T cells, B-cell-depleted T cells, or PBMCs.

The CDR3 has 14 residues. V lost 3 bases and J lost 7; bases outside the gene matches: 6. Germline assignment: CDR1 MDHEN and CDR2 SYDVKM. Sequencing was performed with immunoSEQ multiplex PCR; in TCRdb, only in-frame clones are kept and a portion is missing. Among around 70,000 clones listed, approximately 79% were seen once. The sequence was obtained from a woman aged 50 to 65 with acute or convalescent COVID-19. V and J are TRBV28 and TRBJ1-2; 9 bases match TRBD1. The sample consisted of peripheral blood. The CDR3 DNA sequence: TGTGCCAGCAGTTTTTTCGGGACAGGGAGTGGCTACACCTTC. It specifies CASSFFGTGSGYTF.